This TCR beta chain derives from a study of control samples from healthy donors and cancer patients. Here immunoSEQ multiplex PCR was the method, and the copy in TCRdb shows in-frame clones only, minus some. The table includes about 230,000 clones, over 75% detected once. This CDR3 region has 15 residues. With 4 bases removed from V and 0 bases from J, the gap between germline ends came to 10 bases. The germline gives CDR1 MNHEY, CDR2 SMNVEV (reference sequence). Sequencing was performed on PBMCs. This TCR derives from a woman aged 60-75 years with lung cancer. The V and J genes are TRBV27 and TRBJ2-1; D unresolved. The CDR3 loop is CASSSEWGSYNEQFF. CDR3 in DNA: TGTGCCAGCAGTTCGGAGTGGGGCTCCTACAATGAGCAGTTCTTC.